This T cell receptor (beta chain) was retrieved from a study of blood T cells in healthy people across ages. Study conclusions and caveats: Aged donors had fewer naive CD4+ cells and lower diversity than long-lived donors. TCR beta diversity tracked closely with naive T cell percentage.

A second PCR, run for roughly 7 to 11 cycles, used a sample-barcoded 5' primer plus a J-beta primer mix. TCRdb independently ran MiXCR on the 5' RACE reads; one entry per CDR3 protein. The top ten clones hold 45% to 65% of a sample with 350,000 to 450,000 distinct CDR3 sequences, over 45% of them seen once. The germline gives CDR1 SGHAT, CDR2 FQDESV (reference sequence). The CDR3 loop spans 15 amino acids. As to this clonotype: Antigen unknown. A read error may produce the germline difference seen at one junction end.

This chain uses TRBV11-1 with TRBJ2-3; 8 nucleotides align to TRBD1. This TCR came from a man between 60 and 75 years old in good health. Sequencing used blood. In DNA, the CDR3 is TGTGCTAGCAGCTTATCCAGGGGGCAGAGAGATACGCAGTATTTT. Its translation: CASSLSRGQRDTQYF.